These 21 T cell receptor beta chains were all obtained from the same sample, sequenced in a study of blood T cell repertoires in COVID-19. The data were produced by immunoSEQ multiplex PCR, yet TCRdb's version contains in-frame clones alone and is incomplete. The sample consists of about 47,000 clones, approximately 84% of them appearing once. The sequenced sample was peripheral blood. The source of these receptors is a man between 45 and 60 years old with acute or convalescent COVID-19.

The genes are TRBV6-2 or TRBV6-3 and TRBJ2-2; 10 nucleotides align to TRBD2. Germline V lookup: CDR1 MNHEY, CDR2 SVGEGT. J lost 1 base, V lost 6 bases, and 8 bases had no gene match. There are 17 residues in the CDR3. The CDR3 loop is CASSPTLAGGNTGELFF. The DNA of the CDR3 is TGTGCCAGCAGCCCAACTTTAGCGGGGGGGAACACCGGGGAGCTGTTTTTT.

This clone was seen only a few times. Here the CDR3 reads CASSASRLSGGTGTDTQYF. In nucleotides, the CDR3 is TGTGCCAGCAGCGCAAGCCGCCTTAGCGGGGGCACTGGCACAGATACGCAGTATTTT. This sequence joins TRBV9 and TRBJ2-3; TRBD2 aligns across 9 bases. V trimming: 3 bases; J trimming: 1 base; junction bases outside the gene matches: 15. The CDR3 extends over 19 amino acids. The germline V gene has CDR1 SGDLS and CDR2 YYNGEE.

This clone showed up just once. The CDR3 region has the DNA TGCGCCAGCAGCTTGGACAGGGGTCAGCCCCAGCATTTT. Protein: CASSLDRGQPQHF. This chain connects TRBV5-1 to TRBJ1-5; 7 positions match TRBD1. This CDR3 has 13 residues. The V segment lost 0 bases and the J segment 6 bases; nucleotides outside the gene matches: 0. Looked up from germline, CDR1 is SGHRS and CDR2 is YFSETQ.

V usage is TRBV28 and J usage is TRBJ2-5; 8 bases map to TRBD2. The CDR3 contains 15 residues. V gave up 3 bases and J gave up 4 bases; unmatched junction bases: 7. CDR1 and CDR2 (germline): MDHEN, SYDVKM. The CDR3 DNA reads TGTGCCAGCAGTTTTCTAGCGGGCAAGTCAGAGACCCAGTACTTC. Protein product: CASSFLAGKSETQYF.

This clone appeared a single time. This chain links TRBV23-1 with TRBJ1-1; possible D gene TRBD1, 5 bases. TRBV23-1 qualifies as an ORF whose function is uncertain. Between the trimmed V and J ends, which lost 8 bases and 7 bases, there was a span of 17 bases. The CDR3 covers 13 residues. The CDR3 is CASPPQGINEAFF. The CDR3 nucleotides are TGCGCCAGCCCGCCGCAGGGTATCAATGAAGCTTTCTTT.

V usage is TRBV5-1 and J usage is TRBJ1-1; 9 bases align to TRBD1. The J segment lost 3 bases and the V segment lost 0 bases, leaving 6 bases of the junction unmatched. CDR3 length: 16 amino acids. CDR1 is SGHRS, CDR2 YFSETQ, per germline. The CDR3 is CASSLGTGAGDTEAFF. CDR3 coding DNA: TGCGCCAGCAGCTTGGGGACAGGGGCGGGGGACACTGAAGCTTTCTTT.

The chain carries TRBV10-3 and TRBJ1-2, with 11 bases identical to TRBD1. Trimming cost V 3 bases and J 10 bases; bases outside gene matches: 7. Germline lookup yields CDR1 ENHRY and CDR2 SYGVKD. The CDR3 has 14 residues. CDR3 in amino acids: CAISDHGQGAAYTF. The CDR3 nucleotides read TGTGCCATCAGTGACCATGGACAGGGGGCGGCCTACACCTTC.

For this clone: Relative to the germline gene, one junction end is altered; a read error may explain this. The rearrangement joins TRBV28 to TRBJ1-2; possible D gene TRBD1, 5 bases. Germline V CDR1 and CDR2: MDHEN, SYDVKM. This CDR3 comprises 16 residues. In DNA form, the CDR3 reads TGTGCCAGCCGTTTTAATGCTAGGGTGGGGGGAAGCGGCTACACCTTC. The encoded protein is CASRFNARVGGSGYTF.

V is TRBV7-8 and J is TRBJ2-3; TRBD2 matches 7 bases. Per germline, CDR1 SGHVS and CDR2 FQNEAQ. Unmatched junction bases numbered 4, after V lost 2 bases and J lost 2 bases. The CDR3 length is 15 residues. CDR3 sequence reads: CASSLSGKYTDTQYF. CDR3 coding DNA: TGTGCCAGCAGCTTAAGCGGGAAATACACAGATACGCAGTATTTT.

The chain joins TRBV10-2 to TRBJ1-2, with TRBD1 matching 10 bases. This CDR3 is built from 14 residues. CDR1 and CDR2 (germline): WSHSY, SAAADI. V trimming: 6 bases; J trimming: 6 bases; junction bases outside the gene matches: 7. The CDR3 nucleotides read TGCGCCAGCAGCCCGGCGGGACAGGGGAATGGCTACACCTTC. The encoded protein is CASSPAGQGNGYTF.

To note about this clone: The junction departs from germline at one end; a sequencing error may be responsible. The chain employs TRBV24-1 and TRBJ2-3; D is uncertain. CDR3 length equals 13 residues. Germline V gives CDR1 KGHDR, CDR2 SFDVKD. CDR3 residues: CATGEASKDTQYF. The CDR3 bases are TGTGCCACCGGTGAAGCTTCAAAGGATACGCAGTATTTT.

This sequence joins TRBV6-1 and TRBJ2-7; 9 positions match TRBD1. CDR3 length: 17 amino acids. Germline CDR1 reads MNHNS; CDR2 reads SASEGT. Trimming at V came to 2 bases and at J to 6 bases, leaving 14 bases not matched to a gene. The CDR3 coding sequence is TGTGCCAGCAGTGAAAGAACAGGGGGCGCAAGTTCCCGCGAGCAGTACTTC. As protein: CASSERTGGASSREQYF.

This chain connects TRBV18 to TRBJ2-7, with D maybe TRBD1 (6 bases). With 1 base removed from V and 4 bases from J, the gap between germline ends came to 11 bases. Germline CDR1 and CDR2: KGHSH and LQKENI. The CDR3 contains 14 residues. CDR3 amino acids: CASSPHPDSYEQYF. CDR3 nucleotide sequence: TGTGCCAGCTCACCACACCCGGACAGTTACGAGCAGTACTTC.

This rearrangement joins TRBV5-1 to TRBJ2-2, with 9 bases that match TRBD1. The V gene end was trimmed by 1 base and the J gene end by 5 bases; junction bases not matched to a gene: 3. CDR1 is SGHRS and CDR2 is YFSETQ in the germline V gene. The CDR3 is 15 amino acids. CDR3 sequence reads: CASSLLGQGTGELFF. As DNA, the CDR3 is TGCGCCAGCAGCTTGTTGGGACAGGGAACCGGGGAGCTGTTTTTT. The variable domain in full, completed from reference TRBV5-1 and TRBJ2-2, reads KAGVTQTPRYLIKTRGQQVTLSCSPISGHRSVSWYQQTPGQGLQFLFEYFSETQRNKGNFPGRFSGRQFSNSRSEMNVSTLELGDSALYLCASSLLGQGTGELFFGEGSRLTVL.

In nucleotides, the CDR3 is TGTGCCAGCAGCTCCCTTCCGGGAGGGGGCACAGATACGCAGTATTTT. This gives the protein CASSSLPGGGTDTQYF. The J gene is TRBJ2-3, the V gene TRBV7-9; TRBD2 agrees at 8 bases. Germline-derived CDR1 and CDR2 are SEHNR and FQNEAQ (reference sequence). V lost 4 bases, J lost 1 base, and 7 bases stayed unmatched. The CDR3 totals 16 residues.

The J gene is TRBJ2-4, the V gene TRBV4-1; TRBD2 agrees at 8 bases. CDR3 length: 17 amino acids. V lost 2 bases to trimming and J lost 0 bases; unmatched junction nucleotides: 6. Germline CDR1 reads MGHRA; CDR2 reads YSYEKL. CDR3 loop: CASSQPLAGIAKNIQYF. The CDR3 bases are TGCGCCAGCAGCCAACCATTAGCGGGGATAGCCAAAAACATTCAGTACTTC.

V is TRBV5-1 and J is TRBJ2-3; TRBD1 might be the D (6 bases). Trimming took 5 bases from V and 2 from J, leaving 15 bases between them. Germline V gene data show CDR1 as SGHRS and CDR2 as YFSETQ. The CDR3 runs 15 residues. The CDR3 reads CASREQGSSTDTQYF. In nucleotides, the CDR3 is TGCGCCAGCAGGGAACAGGGATCCTCCACAGATACGCAGTATTTT.

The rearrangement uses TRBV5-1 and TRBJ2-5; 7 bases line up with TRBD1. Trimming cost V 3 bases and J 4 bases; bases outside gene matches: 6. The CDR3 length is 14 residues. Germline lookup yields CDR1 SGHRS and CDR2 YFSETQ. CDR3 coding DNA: TGCGCCAGCAGCTCGGGGCCAGGGGGAGAGACCCAGTACTTC. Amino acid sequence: CASSSGPGGETQYF.

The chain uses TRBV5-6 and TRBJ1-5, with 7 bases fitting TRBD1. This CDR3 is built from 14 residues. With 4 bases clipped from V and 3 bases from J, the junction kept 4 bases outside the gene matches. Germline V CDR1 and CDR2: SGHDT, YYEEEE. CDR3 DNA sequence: TGTGCCAGCAGCCCAGGGGGGAACAATCAGCCCCAGCATTTT. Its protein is CASSPGGNNQPQHF.

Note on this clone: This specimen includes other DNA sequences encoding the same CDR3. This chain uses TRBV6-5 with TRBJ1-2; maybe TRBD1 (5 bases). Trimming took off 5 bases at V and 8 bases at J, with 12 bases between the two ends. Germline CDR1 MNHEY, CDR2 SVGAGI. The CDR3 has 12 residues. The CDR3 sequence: CASSPDSYGYTF. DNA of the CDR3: TGTGCCAGCAGTCCTGACAGTTACGGCTACACCTTC.

The CDR3 loop reads CASRGTGWDEKLFF. CDR3 in DNA: TGTGCCAGCAGGGGGACAGGGTGGGATGAAAAACTGTTTTTT. This chain connects TRBV3-1 (or the pseudogene TRBV3-2) to TRBJ1-4, with 9 bases lining up with TRBD1. The trim removed 6 bases at V and 6 bases at J, leaving 5 bases unmatched. Germline CDR1 reads LGHDT; CDR2 reads YNNKEL (reference sequence). The CDR3 covers 14 residues.